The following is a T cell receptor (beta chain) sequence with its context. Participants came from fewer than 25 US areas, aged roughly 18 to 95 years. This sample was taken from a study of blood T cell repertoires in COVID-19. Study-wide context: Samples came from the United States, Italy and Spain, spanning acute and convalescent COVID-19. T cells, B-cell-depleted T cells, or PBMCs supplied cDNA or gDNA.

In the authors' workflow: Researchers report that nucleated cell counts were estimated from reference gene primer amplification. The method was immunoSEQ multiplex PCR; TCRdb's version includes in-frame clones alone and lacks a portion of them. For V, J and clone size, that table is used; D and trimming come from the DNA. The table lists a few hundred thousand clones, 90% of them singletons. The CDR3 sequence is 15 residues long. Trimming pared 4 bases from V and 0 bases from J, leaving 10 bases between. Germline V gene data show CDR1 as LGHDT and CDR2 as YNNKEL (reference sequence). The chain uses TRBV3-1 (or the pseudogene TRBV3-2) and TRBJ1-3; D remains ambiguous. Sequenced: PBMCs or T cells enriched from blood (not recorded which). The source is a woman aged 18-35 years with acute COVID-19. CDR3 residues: CASSRVGSSGNTIYF. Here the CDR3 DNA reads TGTGCCAGCAGCCGCGTCGGGAGCTCTGGAAACACCATATATTTT.